This T cell receptor beta chain was obtained from a study of blood T cell repertoires in COVID-19. For the study at large: Sources were T cells, B-cell-depleted T cells, or PBMCs; the material itself was cDNA or gDNA.

In the original workflow: From reference gene primer amplification, estimates of nucleated cell counts were derived. Produced via immunoSEQ multiplex PCR; TCRdb's table is partial and in-frame only. D and trimming were read from the DNA, whereas the V and J calls and clone size are those reported in that table. The top ten clones hold roughly 2.9% of a sample with roughly 150,000 clones, more than 85% of them seen once. The CDR3 has 16 residues. V shed 4 bases and J 6 bases; nucleotides not matched to a gene: 9. Germline CDR1 reads SGHNT; CDR2 reads YYREEE (reference sequence). This rearrangement joins TRBV5-4 to TRBJ2-2, with 10 bases lining up with TRBD2. This clonotype was sampled from a man in his sixties with active or convalescent COVID-19. Sequencing was done on a sample of peripheral blood. The CDR3 bases are TGTGCCAGCAGCATCCCTAGCGGGGGCCGATCCGGGGAGCTGTTTTTT. This gives the protein CASSIPSGGRSGELFF.